The 30 T cell receptor beta chains below all came from one sample that was sequenced in a study of cytomegalovirus exposure and HLA in healthy donors. PCR involved 60 Vbeta and 13 Jbeta primers. Using immunoSEQ multiplex PCR, the repertoire was profiled, and TCRdb retains in-frame clones only, with some absent. In total, the table holds around 100,000 clones. The source material was PBMCs. All receptors derive from a man between 35 and 55 years old in good health and CMV-seronegative.

This rearrangement joins TRBV6-6 to TRBJ2-7, with 10 bases that match TRBD1. The germline gives CDR1 MNHNY, CDR2 SVGAGI (reference sequence). After removal of 4 bases from V and 1 base from J, the junction contained 4 bases not matched to a gene. The CDR3 consists of 15 residues. CDR3 in DNA: TGTGCCAGCAGTTTGGGACAGGGGCAGTCCTACGAGCAGTACTTC. Its translation: CASSLGQGQSYEQYF.

This chain's CDR3 is CASSYPGSSTREQYF. The DNA for the CDR3 is TGTGCCAGCAGCTACCCGGGATCCTCGACGCGCGAGCAGTACTTC. V usage is TRBV5-4 and J usage is TRBJ2-5; D is perhaps TRBD2 (5 bases). TRBJ2-7 explains the end of the DNA better; the J call may be wrong. The CDR3 runs to 15 residues. Per the germline V gene, CDR1 is SGHNT and CDR2 is YYREEE (reference sequence).

The V and J genes are TRBV11-3 and TRBJ2-3; 9 bases align to TRBD1. Germline V gene sequence: CDR1 SGHNT, CDR2 YENEEA. Germline trimming cut 5 bases from V and 9 bases from J; bases unmatched to any gene: 12. The CDR3 is 15 amino acids. CDR3 protein: CASSVTGTGTNTQYF. CDR3 DNA sequence: TGTGCCAGCAGCGTAACCGGGACAGGGACGAACACGCAGTATTTT.

The V call is TRBV7-9, the J call TRBJ2-1, with D unclear. Between the trimmed V and J ends, which lost 1 base and 6 bases, there was a span of 7 bases. The germline gives CDR1 SEHNR, CDR2 FQNEAQ (reference sequence). The CDR3 length is 13 residues. The CDR3 sequence is CASSLDYINEQFF. The DNA for the CDR3 is TGTGCCAGCAGCTTAGACTACATCAATGAGCAGTTCTTC.

The CDR3 DNA is TGTGCCAGCAGTTTATTGATCGGGCCGAGGGATCAGCCCCAGCATTTT. It specifies CASSLLIGPRDQPQHF. The chain employs TRBV28 and TRBJ1-5; D unclear. CDR3 length equals 16 residues. The V and J ends lost 1 base and 5 bases respectively, with 15 bases between them. Germline V CDR1 and CDR2: MDHEN, SYDVKM. Full variable domain (missing parts from reference TRBV28 and TRBJ1-5): DVKVTQSSRYLVKRTGEKVFLECVQDMDHENMFWYRQDPGLGLRLIYFSYDVKMKEKGDIPEGYSVSREKKERFSLILESASTNQTSMYLCASSLLIGPRDQPQHFGDGTRLSIL.

The chain couples TRBV5-1 to TRBJ2-7; the match to TRBD1 covers 7 bases. Trimming took 2 bases from V and 3 from J; bases not matched to a gene: 8. The CDR3 consists of 15 residues. The germline gives CDR1 SGHRS, CDR2 YFSETQ. The CDR3 protein is CASSLTGQVGYEQYF. In nucleotides, the CDR3 is TGCGCCAGCAGCTTAACCGGACAGGTGGGCTACGAGCAGTACTTC.

The V and J genes are TRBV29-1 and TRBJ1-1, with a weak D call TRBD1 (6 bases). The CDR3 is 13 residues long. Germline CDR1 and CDR2: SQVTM and ANQGSEA. The V end was cut by 3 bases, the J end by 6 bases, with 14 bases between. The CDR3 nucleotides read TGCAGCGTTGAGGAACGGGGGGGCGCTGAAGCTTTCTTT. As protein: CSVEERGGAEAFF.

J is TRBJ2-3 and V is TRBV9; 12 bases align to TRBD2. The trim removed 3 bases at V and 0 bases at J, leaving 8 bases unmatched. The CDR3 is made up of 18 amino acids. Germline V CDR1 and CDR2: SGDLS, YYNGEE. CDR3 nucleotides: TGTGCCAGCAGCGCACTAGCGGGAGGACTTCGCAGCACAGATACGCAGTATTTT. Translated, it gives CASSALAGGLRSTDTQYF.

V is TRBV7-2 and J is TRBJ2-4; a possible D gene is TRBD2 (6 bases). From germline, CDR1 is SGHTA and CDR2 FQGNSA. The CDR3 contains 13 residues. V gave up 5 bases and J gave up 5 bases, with 10 bases separating them. This chain's CDR3 is CASSPSGENIQYF. The CDR3 coding sequence is TGTGCCAGCAGCCCCTCGGGGGAAAACATTCAGTACTTC.

The chain uses TRBV28 and TRBJ1-1, with a tentative D call TRBD1 (6 bases). The CDR3 contains 13 residues. Germline-derived CDR1 and CDR2 are MDHEN and SYDVKM. V gave up 6 bases and J gave up 7 bases, with 15 bases separating them. CDR3 DNA sequence: TGTGCCAGCAGGGCTGGGACATTGGATGAAGCTTTCTTT. Translated, it gives CASRAGTLDEAFF.

The chain carries TRBV7-9 and TRBJ2-1; TRBD1 matches at 10 bases. The CDR3 is 14 amino acids. Germline assignment: CDR1 SEHNR and CDR2 FQNEAQ (reference sequence). The ends lost 5 bases at V and 9 bases at J; junction bases unmatched: 7. The CDR3 DNA sequence: TGTGCCAGCAGCCAGATCGACAGGGGGCTTGAGCAGTTCTTC. Translating it yields CASSQIDRGLEQFF.

The CDR3 here is CASSTGTGSYNEQFF. CDR3 sequence (DNA): TGTGCCAGCAGCACCGGGACAGGGTCCTACAATGAGCAGTTCTTC. This chain connects TRBV5-4 to TRBJ2-1, with 9 bases fitting TRBD1. V was clipped by 4 bases and J by 1 base; unmatched bases: 3. Germline V gives CDR1 SGHNT, CDR2 YYREEE (reference sequence). The CDR3 has 15 amino acids.

This chain links TRBV19 with TRBJ1-1, with TRBD1 as a possible D gene (6 bases). The CDR3 has 17 amino acids. Trimming pared 2 bases from V and 0 bases from J, leaving 16 bases between. CDR1 and CDR2 from the germline V gene are LNHDA and SQIVND (reference sequence). CDR3 residues: CASSIRSTGYLNTEAFF. The DNA for the CDR3 is TGTGCCAGTAGTATAAGGAGCACAGGGTATTTGAACACTGAAGCTTTCTTT.

The chain combines TRBV19 with TRBJ1-1; D may be TRBD1 (6 bases). Germline V gene lookup returns CDR1 LNHDA and CDR2 SQIVND (reference sequence). This CDR3 comprises 15 residues. Trimming left V 3 bases short and J 5 bases short, with 16 bases between. Written as DNA, the CDR3 is TGTGCCAGTAGTATCAGTCAGGGGACGAAAACTGAAGCTTTCTTT. This encodes CASSISQGTKTEAFF.

The J gene is TRBJ1-6, the V gene TRBV4-1; 7 bases are a match to TRBD1. Germline CDR1 MGHRA, CDR2 YSYEKL. The V gene end was trimmed by 4 bases and the J gene end by 6 bases; junction bases not matched to a gene: 3. The CDR3 extends over 14 amino acids. The CDR3 nucleotides read TGCGCCAGCAGCCCTCGGGACAGTAATTCACCCCTCCACTTT. Translation gives CASSPRDSNSPLHF.

The chain employs TRBV7-2 and TRBJ2-5; tentative D call: TRBD2 (5 bases). The CDR3 covers 12 residues. Germline V gene data show CDR1 as SGHTA and CDR2 as FQGNSA. V shed 5 bases and J shed 2 bases, with 6 bases lying between them. As DNA, the CDR3 is TGTGCCAGCAGCGAGGGTCAAGAGACCCAGTACTTC. This translates into CASSEGQETQYF.

The genes are TRBV4-3 and TRBJ2-5; possibly TRBD1 for D (5 bases). The germline gives CDR1 LGHNA, CDR2 YSLEER. V was shortened by 1 base and J by 10 bases, with 7 bases between the two germline ends. The CDR3 is 11 amino acids. The CDR3 protein is CASSQGQRQYF. Written as DNA, the CDR3 is TGCGCCAGCAGCCAAGGACAGCGCCAGTACTTC.

The rearrangement joins TRBV5-4 to TRBJ2-3; 14 nucleotides align to TRBD2. The junction had 3 bases not matched to a gene; V was cut back by 4 bases and J by 2 bases. The CDR3 covers 16 residues. CDR1 and CDR2 from the germline V gene are SGHNT and YYREEE (reference sequence). The CDR3 bases are TGTGCCAGCAGCCCGGGACTAGCGGGGGTCACAGATACGCAGTATTTT. Its protein is CASSPGLAGVTDTQYF. Complete variable domain (other parts from reference TRBV5-4 and TRBJ2-3): ETGVTQSPTHLIKTRGQQVTLRCSSQSGHNTVSWYQQALGQGPQFIFQYYREEENGRGNFPPRFSGLQFPNYSSELNVNALELDDSALYLCASSPGLAGVTDTQYFGPGTRLTVL.

The chain employs TRBV19 and TRBJ2-5, with 10 bases that match TRBD2. V gave up 4 bases and J gave up 2 bases; unmatched junction bases: 4. The CDR3 sequence is 15 residues long. From germline, CDR1 is LNHDA and CDR2 SQIVND (reference sequence). In DNA form, the CDR3 reads TGTGCCAGTAGTAAGACTAGCGGGTTTCAAGAGACCCAGTACTTC. Amino acid sequence: CASSKTSGFQETQYF.

The chain carries TRBV4-3 and TRBJ2-7, with TRBD1 as a possible D gene (5 bases). V was trimmed by 0 bases and J by 1 base, leaving 10 bases between them. The CDR3 has 15 residues. Looked up from germline, CDR1 is LGHNA and CDR2 is YSLEER. The CDR3 here is CASSQDNRKSYEQYF. CDR3 in DNA: TGCGCCAGCAGCCAAGATAACAGGAAATCCTACGAGCAGTACTTC.

The chain has TRBV11-2 and TRBJ2-7, with 10 positions matching TRBD2. The CDR3 totals 15 residues. The germline V gene has CDR1 SGHAT and CDR2 FQNNGV. With V trimmed by 1 base and J by 0 bases, 0 bases remained unmatched. The CDR3 DNA reads as TGTGCCAGCAGCTTAGTAGCGGGAGGCTCCTACGAGCAGTACTTC. It specifies CASSLVAGGSYEQYF.

This rearrangement joins TRBV19 to TRBJ1-5, with D uncertain. The CDR3 is 13 residues long. CDR1 is LNHDA, CDR2 SQIVND, per germline (reference sequence). The V and J ends lost 1 base and 9 bases respectively, with 10 bases between them. CDR3 DNA sequence: TGTGCCAGTAGTATAGGCCGGGGTGGGCCCCAGCATTTT. As protein: CASSIGRGGPQHF. The entire variable domain, with the rest obtained from reference TRBV19 and TRBJ1-5, is as follows: DGGITQSPKYLFRKEGQNVTLSCEQNLNHDAMYWYRQDPGQGLRLIYYSQIVNDFQKGDIAEGYSVSREKKESFPLTVTSAQKNPTAFYLCASSIGRGGPQHFGDGTRLSIL.

V is TRBV30 and J is TRBJ1-3; no clear D gene. The CDR3 sequence is 12 residues long. Germline CDR1 GTSNPN, CDR2 SVGIG (reference sequence). Deletions cut 5 bases from V and 8 bases from J, with 13 bases between. CDR3 protein: CAWESNQDTIYF. Written as DNA, the CDR3 is TGTGCCTGGGAGTCCAACCAGGACACCATATATTTT.

V gene TRBV2 combines with J gene TRBJ2-7; D perhaps matches TRBD1 (5 bases). The J call may be in error: the DNA end matches TRBJ2-5 better. The germline V gene encodes CDR1 SNHLY and CDR2 FYNNEI. The CDR3 sequence is 13 residues long. CDR3 nucleotides: TGTGCCAGCAGTGAGGCAGGGCGAGAGACCCAGTACTTC. The encoded protein is CASSEAGRETQYF.

This chain joins TRBV19 and TRBJ2-1; TRBD2 agrees at 12 bases. The V and J ends lost 6 bases and 8 bases, in that order; junction bases with no gene match: 5. The CDR3 totals 14 residues. CDR1 LNHDA and CDR2 SQIVND come from the germline V gene (reference sequence). The CDR3 DNA reads as TGTGCCAGTAGGCTAGCGGGAGGGAGGGATGAGCAGTTCTTC. Translation gives CASRLAGGRDEQFF.

This sequence joins TRBV18 and TRBJ2-3; TRBD2 aligns across 10 bases. Germline CDR1 is KGHSH and CDR2 is LQKENI. V gave up 0 bases and J gave up 4 bases; unmatched junction bases: 4. This CDR3 has 16 amino acids. The CDR3 DNA is TGTGCCAGCTCACCACCGTCCCTAGCGGGAGCAGATACGCAGTATTTT. Protein: CASSPPSLAGADTQYF.

Comment on this clone: The sample carries other DNA sequences with the same CDR3. This chain uses TRBV19 with TRBJ2-1; D is uncertain. The germline V gene has CDR1 LNHDA and CDR2 SQIVND (reference sequence). V shed 5 bases and J shed 4 bases, with 12 bases lying between them. This CDR3 is built from 14 residues. The CDR3 sequence: CASSLLWAYNEQFF. For the CDR3, the DNA is TGTGCCAGTAGTTTATTATGGGCTTACAATGAGCAGTTCTTC.

The rearrangement links TRBV5-1 to TRBJ2-7, with 8 bases fitting TRBD1. The germline CDR1 and CDR2 sequences are SGHRS and YFSETQ. Trimming removed 6 bases from V and 1 base from J; junction bases left unmatched: 9. The CDR3 covers 15 residues. Written as DNA, the CDR3 is TGCGCCAGCACCACGTCCGGACAGGGTTCCTACGAGCAGTACTTC. It yields the protein CASTTSGQGSYEQYF. Filled out from reference TRBV5-1 and TRBJ2-7, the complete variable domain reads KAGVTQTPRYLIKTRGQQVTLSCSPISGHRSVSWYQQTPGQGLQFLFEYFSETQRNKGNFPGRFSGRQFSNSRSEMNVSTLELGDSALYLCASTTSGQGSYEQYFGPGTRLTVT.

This chain uses TRBV28 with TRBJ2-7; 10 bases line up with TRBD2. Looked up from germline, CDR1 is MDHEN and CDR2 is SYDVKM. The CDR3 is made up of 16 amino acids. The V gene end was trimmed by 1 base and the J gene end by 1 base; junction bases not matched to a gene: 4. The CDR3 DNA reads TGTGCCAGCAGTTTATCACTAGCGGGACAATCCTACGAGCAGTACTTC. Its protein product is CASSLSLAGQSYEQYF. The complete variable domain, with remaining parts taken from reference TRBV28 and TRBJ2-7, reads DVKVTQSSRYLVKRTGEKVFLECVQDMDHENMFWYRQDPGLGLRLIYFSYDVKMKEKGDIPEGYSVSREKKERFSLILESASTNQTSMYLCASSLSLAGQSYEQYFGPGTRLTVT.

The V and J genes are TRBV5-5 and TRBJ1-3; 7 nucleotides agree with TRBD1. CDR3 length: 17 amino acids. The trim removed 1 base at V and 0 bases at J, leaving 7 bases unmatched. Germline CDR1 reads SGHKS; CDR2 reads YYEKEE (reference sequence). CDR3 DNA sequence: TGTGCCAGCAGCTTGAGCCCCAGGGGGGACTCTGGAAACACCATATATTTT. As protein: CASSLSPRGDSGNTIYF.